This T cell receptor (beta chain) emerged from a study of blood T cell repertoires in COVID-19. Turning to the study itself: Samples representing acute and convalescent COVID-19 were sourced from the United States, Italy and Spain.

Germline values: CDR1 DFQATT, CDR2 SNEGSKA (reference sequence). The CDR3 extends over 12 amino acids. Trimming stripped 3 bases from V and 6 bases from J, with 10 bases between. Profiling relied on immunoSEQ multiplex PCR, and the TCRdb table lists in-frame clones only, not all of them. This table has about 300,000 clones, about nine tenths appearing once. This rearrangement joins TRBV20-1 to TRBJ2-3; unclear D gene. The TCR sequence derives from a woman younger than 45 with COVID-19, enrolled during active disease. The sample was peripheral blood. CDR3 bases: TGCAGTGCTAGTCTGGGCAGGGATACGCAGTATTTT. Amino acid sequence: CSASLGRDTQYF.